This T cell receptor beta chain was profiled in a study of radiation and T cells in renal cell carcinoma. Study-level results: In blood, top tumor clones expanded by 2 weeks, shrinking by 4. No pretreatment tumor biopsies were available for baseline clonotypes.

Per germline, CDR1 GTSNPN and CDR2 SVGIG (reference sequence). Between the trimmed V and J ends, which lost 3 bases and 10 bases, there was a span of 25 bases. This CDR3 is 16 amino acids long. Described time point: blood 4 weeks post-SBRT, at nephrectomy. Treatment denoted: 15 Gy SBRT to primary tumor, nephrectomy 4 weeks later. Blood was sampled at baseline, 2 weeks and 4 weeks after SBRT. This clone was found once. Its antigen is currently unknown. TCRdb's copy holds only in-frame clones and misses some; the assay was immunoSEQ multiplex PCR. Seen here are 90,000 to 100,000 clones, approximately 82% observed once, and the top ten hold more than 7%.

Source: blood, taken from a patient whose treatment included radiotherapy and nephrectomy. The receptor comes from a man aged 55 to 70 with renal cell carcinoma. This chain links TRBV30 with TRBJ2-1; D perhaps matches TRBD2 (6 bases). The CDR3 is CAWRQSPGLAAWEQFF. The CDR3 DNA sequence: TGTGCCTGGAGACAATCTCCGGGACTTGCCGCCTGGGAGCAGTTCTTC. The variable domain in full, completed from reference TRBV30 and TRBJ2-1, reads SQTIHQWPATLVQPVGSPLSLECTVEGTSNPNLYWYRQAAGRGLQLLFYSVGIGQISSEVPQNLSASRPQDRQFILSSKKLLLSDSGFYLCAWRQSPGLAAWEQFFGPGTRLTVL.